This T cell receptor (beta chain) appears in the sequencing data of a study of shared clonotypes between healthy human individuals. Study-wide findings and caveats: Non-shared clonotypes showed lower generation probabilities than clonotypes common to all four donors.

On this clone itself: What it binds is not known.

Trimming stripped 4 bases from V and 3 bases from J, with 17 bases between. The V gene's germline CDR1 is SGHNT and CDR2 YYREEE (reference sequence). CDR3 length equals 15 residues. Assay used: immunoSEQ multiplex PCR; TCRdb lists only in-frame clones, some missing. This sample carries about 1 million clones, under 80% of them seen once, and the ten largest clones take approximately 1.5%. The V call is TRBV5-4, the J call TRBJ2-7, with D possibly being TRBD2 (5 bases). Sequenced sample: memory CD4+ T cells sorted from blood. The subset denotes: CD45RA-negative fraction. This TCR came from a man between 18 and 29 years old in good health. CDR3 in amino acids: CASSRSTAGLYEQYF. The CDR3, as DNA: TGTGCCAGCAGCCGTTCCACTGCGGGCCTCTACGAGCAGTACTTC.